This T cell receptor beta chain was recovered during a study of T cells in Graves' hyperthyroidism and ophthalmopathy (dated by TCRdb to about 2019). Notes on the research overall: Peripheral blood samples were taken at initial diagnosis, before any treatment was given. To identify TCR V-J signatures that set the groups apart, the researchers used a discovery cohort of about a hundred patients, made up of about 44 with Graves' ophthalmopathy and around 58 with stable Graves' hyperthyroidism. Prospective prediction of ophthalmopathy was tested in an independent validation cohort of 18 to 20 hyperthyroidism patients and some 17 patients who later progressed to ophthalmopathy. For training and testing, the 100 or so patients in the discovery cohort were randomly divided in a 7:3 ratio. In addition, the study compared T-cell repertoires in thyroid tissue and in blood from about six Graves' hyperthyroidism patients. Once sampling was done, hyperthyroidism patients were given methimazole at a starting dose of 30 mg daily, whereas ophthalmopathy patients were given high-dose intravenous methylprednisolone. The paper describes TCR Vbeta CDR3 sequencing of 135 peripheral blood samples, made up of about 40 ophthalmopathy patients, 70 to 75 hyperthyroidism patients and roughly 17 progressor patients.

This clonotype was detected a few times. The specificity of this receptor is unknown. Qualities for individual bases were not recorded, and no much larger clone is one base off. The TCR beta CDR3 regions were amplified from RNA transcripts. A first-round RT-PCR of the TCR CDR3 used the HTBI primer set with the Qiagen OneStep RT-PCR kit. The libraries were constructed in a second round of multiplex PCR and then size-selected and purified. The libraries were sequenced on an Illumina HiSeq2000 using paired-end 100 bp reads. Turning to the authors' computational methods: SOAPnuke was used to process the raw data, throwing out any read that contained adapters or uncalled bases, had a mean Phred below 15, or lacked an exact constant-primer or identifier match. High-quality paired reads were merged with COPE v1.2.5, and unique nucleotide sequences were defined as clonotypes. MiTCR v1.1 was used to align the clonotypes against IMGT TRBV, TRBD and TRBJ reference segments. Analysis was restricted to V-J combinations with a frequency above 0.0001, which covered roughly 99% of repertoires. A TCS score was defined as the ratio of F50 (clonal expansion) to E x V (chaos), with BLOSUM62-based TCRdist applied between CDR3 peptides within each V-J. Welch's t-statistics and random forest reduced roughly 500 V-J features to under 15, which were used in a naive Bayes classifier (R e1071). In TCRdb, the public reads were trimmed at Q25 with fastp and aligned with MiXCR, with productive beta chains retained. Each CDR3 protein appears once, grouped with its most common genes and DNA. None of the V and J calls come from the authors' own analysis; TCRdb made them. The sample has some 600,000 distinct CDR3 sequences on record, roughly 14% of them singletons. The ten largest clonotypes hold around 5.4% of the sample.

The paper as a whole reports these results and caveats: In cross-validation, a model built on a 13 V-J signature told ophthalmopathy apart from stable hyperthyroidism with 87.88% sensitivity and 81% to 82% specificity, and in testing the same model reached 80%/75%. No statistical method was used to set the sample size in advance, and investigators knew the group allocation. In validation, progression to ophthalmopathy was predicted by the model with almost 71% sensitivity and around 75% specificity, a median of 6.5 months before onset. Most expanded thyroid clonotypes (frequency above 0.001) were also detected in blood, suggesting blood repertoires may reflect thyroid immune responses.

The germline V gene specifies SNHLY as CDR1 and FYNNEI as CDR2. The junction shows trimming of 6 bases on V and 2 bases on J, plus 13 bases between the germline ends. From the cysteine up to the phenylalanine, the CDR3 has a length of 14 residues. Just CDR3 DNA is preserved here, 42 bases in frame from base 1. Hyperthyroidism patients were newly diagnosed, with disease duration under 2 months, and aged 18 to 65 years. The study excluded patients with uncontrolled infections, other autoimmune diseases, pregnancy or lactation. Diagnoses were based on clinical symptoms, serum thyroxine and TRAb, thyroid ultrasound and orbital computed tomography. Blood from progressor patients was drawn when they were first diagnosed with hyperthyroidism, before any ophthalmopathy symptoms appeared. PBMCs were separated from around 9.1 ml of fresh peripheral blood using Ficoll-Paque density gradient centrifugation. Patients classed as progressors first received a Graves' hyperthyroidism diagnosis and then went on to develop ophthalmopathy during follow-up. Total RNA was extracted using Trizol reagent, and RNA quality was assessed on an Agilent 2100 Bioanalyzer.

The V and J genes are TRBV2 and TRBJ1-1; a tentative D call is TRBD1 (6 bases match). The receptor's source is a woman under 40 with Graves' hyperthyroidism that later progressed to Graves' ophthalmopathy. Sequencing was done on a sample of blood. The DNA sequence follows: TGTGCCAGCAGGGGGGGCGAGGTTAACACTGAAGCTTTCTTT. This yields the protein CASRGGEVNTEAFF. The full variable domain, with segments outside the CDR3 supplied by the reference TRBV2 and TRBJ1-1 proteins, appears as EPEVTQTPSHQVTQMGQEVILRCVPISNHLYFYWYRQILGQKVEFLVSFYNNEISEKSEIFDDQFSVERPDGSNFTLKIRSTKLEDSAMYFCASRGGEVNTEAFFGQGTRLTVV.